This is a list of T cell receptor beta chains from one sample in a study of blood T cell repertoires in COVID-19. Sequencing was performed with immunoSEQ multiplex PCR; in TCRdb, only in-frame clones are kept and a portion is missing. This table has 200,000 to 300,000 clones, about 83% appearing once. The sample comprised peripheral blood. These TCRs come from a human donor in a cohort sampled during active COVID-19. CDR3s include the opening cysteine and the closing phenylalanine or tryptophan. The D gene is left open where the match is weak. Clone size is not always given. Where it is, it says once, few, many or a class for expanded clones.

d_call	v_call	j_call	clone_size	cdr3_aa	cdr3_nt
NA	TRBV15	TRBJ1-2	NA	CATSRDALLRGYTF	TGTGCCACCAGCAGAGATGCACTATTAAGAGGCTACACCTTC
NA	TRBV29-1	TRBJ2-1	NA	CSVDSKRRYNEQFF	TGCAGCGTTGACAGTAAGCGTAGGTACAATGAGCAGTTCTTC
TRBD1	TRBV28	TRBJ1-6	NA	CASSLRGGSGSPLHF	TGTGCCAGCAGTTTGAGAGGGGGCTCGGGTTCACCCCTCCACTTT
TRBD1	TRBV5-6	TRBJ2-1	NA	CASRKTGDNEQFF	TGTGCCAGCAGGAAAACAGGGGACAATGAGCAGTTCTTC
TRBD1	TRBV18	TRBJ1-2	NA	CASSSRGGDYGYTF	TGTGCCAGCTCATCTCGAGGGGGCGACTATGGCTACACCTTC
TRBD2	TRBV5-6	TRBJ2-3	few	CASRTRFTDTQYF	TGTGCCAGCCGGACTAGATTCACAGATACGCAGTATTTT
NA	TRBV14	TRBJ2-5	once	CASSHWKTDQQETQYF	TGTGCCAGCAGCCACTGGAAAACAGACCAACAAGAGACCCAGTACTTC
NA	TRBV19	TRBJ2-3	NA	CASSTLAADTQYF	TGTGCCAGTAGTACCCTAGCAGCAGATACGCAGTATTTT
NA	TRBV19	TRBJ2-5	NA	CASSKTGVPGGETQYF	TGTGCCAGTAGTAAGACAGGGGTCCCCGGGGGGGAGACCCAGTACTTC
TRBD2	TRBV7-9	TRBJ2-5	NA	CASSLGSGGPETQYF	TGTGCCAGCAGCTTGGGTAGCGGGGGCCCGGAGACCCAGTACTTC
NA	TRBV7-5	TRBJ2-1	few	CARSLLRLATDNEQFF	TGTGCCAGAAGCTTACTAAGACTAGCTACCGACAATGAGCAGTTCTTC
NA	TRBV3-1/TRBV3-2	TRBJ2-2	NA	CASSQVRGELFF	TGTGCCAGCAGCCAAGTCCGCGGGGAGCTGTTTTTT
NA	TRBV5-1	TRBJ1-1	NA	CASSGSRGTYTEAFF	TGCGCCAGCAGCGGGAGCAGGGGTACGTACACTGAAGCTTTCTTT
NA	TRBV28	TRBJ2-5	NA	CASSLPTGRGQTQYF	TGTGCCAGCAGTCTCCCGACAGGCCGCGGACAGACCCAGTACTTC
TRBD2	TRBV18	TRBJ2-7	NA	CASSPEGRVRSYEQYF	TGTGCCAGCTCACCCGAGGGGAGGGTAAGATCCTACGAGCAGTACTTC
NA	TRBV10-1	TRBJ2-1	NA	CASSAGLYNEQFF	TGCGCCAGCAGTGCGGGGTTATACAATGAGCAGTTCTTC
TRBD2	TRBV7-6	TRBJ2-3	NA	CASSLLAGGPVADTQYF	TGTGCCAGCAGCCTACTAGCGGGAGGGCCGGTGGCAGATACGCAGTATTTT
TRBD1	TRBV2	TRBJ2-7	NA	CASSQDPGQISYEQYF	TGTGCCAGCAGTCAAGACCCGGGACAGATCTCCTACGAGCAGTACTTC
TRBD2	TRBV30	TRBJ2-1	NA	CARTSGGFTYNEQFF	TGTGCCCGGACCAGCGGGGGGTTTACCTACAATGAGCAGTTCTTC
NA	TRBV27	TRBJ2-7	NA	CASSFDGGPYEQYF	TGTGCCAGCAGTTTTGACGGGGGACCCTACGAGCAGTACTTC
NA	TRBV6-2/TRBV6-3	TRBJ1-1	NA	CASSPRPLTGTEAFF	TGTGCCAGCAGTCCGAGGCCCCTTACAGGCACTGAAGCTTTCTTT
NA	TRBV7-6	TRBJ2-5	NA	CASSSHGLETQYF	TGTGCCAGCAGCTCCCATGGACTGGAGACCCAGTACTTC
NA	TRBV19	TRBJ1-1	NA	CASSIAGRGAEAFF	TGTGCCAGTAGTATAGCAGGACGGGGGGCAGAAGCTTTCTTT
TRBD1	TRBV28	TRBJ1-2	NA	CASSKQGPYGYTF	TGTGCCAGCAGTAAACAGGGGCCCTATGGCTACACCTTC
NA	TRBV10-3	TRBJ2-5	NA	CAIKGVETQYF	TGTGCCATCAAGGGGGTCGAGACCCAGTACTTC
NA	TRBV7-9	TRBJ2-2	NA	CASSWGRPSNTGELFF	TGTGCCAGCAGCTGGGGGCGCCCCTCGAACACCGGGGAGCTGTTTTTT
TRBD1	TRBV9	TRBJ2-5	NA	CASSAGPGQAETQYF	TGTGCCAGCAGCGCGGGCCCGGGACAGGCAGAGACCCAGTACTTC
NA	TRBV6-5	TRBJ2-2	NA	CANGETRGTGELFF	TGTGCCAACGGGGAGACTCGTGGCACCGGGGAGCTGTTTTTT
TRBD1	TRBV2	TRBJ1-2	NA	CASSEGRTGPAGDYGYTF	TGTGCCAGCAGTGAAGGGAGGACAGGGCCCGCCGGGGACTATGGCTACACCTTC